Below, 5 T cell receptor beta chains from the same sample are listed, as sequenced in a study of blood T cell repertoires in COVID-19. Generated by immunoSEQ multiplex PCR, the TCRdb table keeps only in-frame clones and is missing some. The data contain more than 300,000 clones, around 87% of them singletons. The specimen was peripheral blood. The source is a woman under 40 with COVID-19, enrolled during active disease.

This clone has only a few counts. This CDR3 reads CAISAQGAQEQYF. The CDR3 DNA follows: TGTGCCATCAGTGCGCAGGGGGCGCAAGAGCAGTACTTC. The chain couples TRBV10-3 to TRBJ2-7; TRBD1 agrees at 8 bases. The CDR3 runs 13 residues. Germline V CDR1 and CDR2: ENHRY, SYGVKD. J gave up 7 bases and V 4 bases, and 6 bases lay outside the gene matches.

This clone was found a few times. The CDR3 DNA is TGCAGCGTTGAAGGGGGGGATGCCTACGAGCAGTACTTC. Its translation is CSVEGGDAYEQYF. The chain combines TRBV29-1 with TRBJ2-7, with D possibly TRBD2 on 6 matching bases. Trimming stripped 1 base from V and 2 bases from J, with 9 bases between. This CDR3 is 13 amino acids long. CDR1 and CDR2 from the germline V gene are SQVTM and ANQGSEA.

The V call is TRBV9, the J call TRBJ2-7, with 9 bases aligning to TRBD1. CDR1 and CDR2 (germline): SGDLS, YYNGEE. J was trimmed by 5 bases and V by 0 bases; bases with no gene match: 3. CDR3 size: 14 residues. CDR3 nucleotides: TGTGCCAGCAGCGTAGAGGACAGGGGCAACGAGCAGTACTTC. The encoded protein is CASSVEDRGNEQYF.

The chain joins TRBV12-3 or TRBV12-4 to TRBJ2-5; 7 bases fit TRBD2. The V and J ends lost 3 bases and 7 bases, in that order; junction bases with no gene match: 5. This CDR3 spans 13 amino acids. The CDR3 loop reads CASSLGGEGTQYF. The CDR3 DNA reads TGTGCCAGCAGTTTGGGGGGGGAAGGGACCCAGTACTTC.

The chain has TRBV29-1 and TRBJ1-1; the match to TRBD1 covers 7 bases. The CDR3 length is 15 residues. Germline CDR1 is SQVTM and CDR2 is ANQGSEA. V shed 4 bases, J shed 4 bases, and the junction held 12 bases outside the gene matches. CDR3 sequence (DNA): TGCAGCGTTGGGAGCGACAGGGCGGTTAGCACTGAAGCTTTCTTT. This codes for CSVGSDRAVSTEAFF.